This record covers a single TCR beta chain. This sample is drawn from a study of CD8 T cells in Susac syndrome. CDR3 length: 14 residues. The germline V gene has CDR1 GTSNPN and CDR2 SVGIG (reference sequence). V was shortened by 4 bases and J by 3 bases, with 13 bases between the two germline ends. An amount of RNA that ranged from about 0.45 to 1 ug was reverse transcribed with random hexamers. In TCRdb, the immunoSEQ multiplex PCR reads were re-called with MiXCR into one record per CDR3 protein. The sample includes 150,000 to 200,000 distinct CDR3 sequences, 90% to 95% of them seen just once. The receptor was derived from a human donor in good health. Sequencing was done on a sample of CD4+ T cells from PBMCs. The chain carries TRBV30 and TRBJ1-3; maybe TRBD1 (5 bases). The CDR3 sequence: CAWTSGRGGNTIYF. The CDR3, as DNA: TGTGCCTGGACCTCGGGACGAGGTGGAAACACCATATATTTT. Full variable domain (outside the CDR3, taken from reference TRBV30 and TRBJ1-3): SQTIHQWPATLVQPVGSPLSLECTVEGTSNPNLYWYRQAAGRGLQLLFYSVGIGQISSEVPQNLSASRPQDRQFILSSKKLLLSDSGFYLCAWTSGRGGNTIYFGEGSWLTVV.